This section outlines one T cell receptor (beta chain) sequence together with its context. Trimming shortened V by 2 bases and J by 0 bases, and 11 bases separated the two germline ends. The CDR3 contains 16 residues. Germline V gene sequence: CDR1 SGHTA, CDR2 FQGNSA. Ages ranged from about 18 to 100 years, with residence in 20 to 30 US areas. The record originates from a study of blood T cell repertoires in COVID-19. The table came from immunoSEQ multiplex PCR; TCRdb's copy has only in-frame clones and leaves some out. This sample has hundreds of thousands of clones; about 91% occur once, and the top ten carry more than 8.5%.

Sequences were obtained from PBMCs or T cells enriched from blood (not recorded which). The sequence came from a woman under 30 who had recovered from COVID-19. This sequence joins TRBV7-2 and TRBJ2-1; D is unresolved. The CDR3 DNA is TGTGCCAGCAGCTTAACGGGTGGAAGCTCCTACAATGAGCAGTTCTTC. Amino acids: CASSLTGGSSYNEQFF.